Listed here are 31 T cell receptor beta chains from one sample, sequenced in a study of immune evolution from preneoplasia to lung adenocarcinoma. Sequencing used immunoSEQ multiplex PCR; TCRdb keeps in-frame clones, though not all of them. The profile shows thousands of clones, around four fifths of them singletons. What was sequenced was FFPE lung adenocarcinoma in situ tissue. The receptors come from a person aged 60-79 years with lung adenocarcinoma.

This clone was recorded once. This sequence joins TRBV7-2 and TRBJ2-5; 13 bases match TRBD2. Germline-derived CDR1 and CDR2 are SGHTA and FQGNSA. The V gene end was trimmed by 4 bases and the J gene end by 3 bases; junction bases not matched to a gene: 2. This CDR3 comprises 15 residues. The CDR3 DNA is TGTGCCAGCAGCTCCGGGACTAGCGGGGAAGAGACCCAGTACTTC. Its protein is CASSSGTSGEETQYF.

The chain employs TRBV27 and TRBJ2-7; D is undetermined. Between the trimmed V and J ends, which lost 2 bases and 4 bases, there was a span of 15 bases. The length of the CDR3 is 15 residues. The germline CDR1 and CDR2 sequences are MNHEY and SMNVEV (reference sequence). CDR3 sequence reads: CASSLRGLAQYEQYF. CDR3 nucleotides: TGTGCCAGCAGTTTACGCGGATTAGCTCAATACGAGCAGTACTTC.

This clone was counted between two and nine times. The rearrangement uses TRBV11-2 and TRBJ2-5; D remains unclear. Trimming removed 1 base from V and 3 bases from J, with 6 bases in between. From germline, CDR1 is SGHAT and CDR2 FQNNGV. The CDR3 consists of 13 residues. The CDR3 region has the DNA TGTGCCAGCAGCTTAGGCCCGGAAGAGACCCAGTACTTC. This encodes CASSLGPEETQYF.

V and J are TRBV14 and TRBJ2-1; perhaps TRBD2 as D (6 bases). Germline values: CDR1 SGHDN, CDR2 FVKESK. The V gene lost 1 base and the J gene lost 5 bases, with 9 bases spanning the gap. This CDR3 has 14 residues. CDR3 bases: TGTGCCAGCAGCCAAGGGGAGGTAGACAATGAGCAGTTCTTC. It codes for CASSQGEVDNEQFF.

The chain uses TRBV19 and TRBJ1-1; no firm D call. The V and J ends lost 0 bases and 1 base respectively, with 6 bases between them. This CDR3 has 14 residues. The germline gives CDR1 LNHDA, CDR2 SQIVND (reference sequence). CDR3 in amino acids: CASSIDLENTEAFF. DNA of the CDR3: TGTGCCAGTAGTATAGATCTGGAGAACACTGAAGCTTTCTTT.

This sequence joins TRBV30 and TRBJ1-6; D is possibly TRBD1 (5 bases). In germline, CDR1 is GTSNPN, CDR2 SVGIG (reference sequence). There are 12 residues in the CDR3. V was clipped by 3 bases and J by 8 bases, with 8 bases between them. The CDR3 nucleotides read TGTGCCTGGAGAGAGGGGTATTCACCCCTCCACTTT. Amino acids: CAWREGYSPLHF.

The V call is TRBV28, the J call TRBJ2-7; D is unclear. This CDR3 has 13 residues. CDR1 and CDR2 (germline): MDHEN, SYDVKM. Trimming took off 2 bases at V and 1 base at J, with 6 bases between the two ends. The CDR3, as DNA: TGTGCCAGCAGTTTAACACAGTCCTACGAGCAGTACTTC. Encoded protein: CASSLTQSYEQYF.

DNA for the CDR3: TGTGCCAGCAGCTTAGCAGTCGGGACAGCGTACGAGCAGTACTTC. Its translation: CASSLAVGTAYEQYF. This rearrangement joins TRBV7-9 to TRBJ2-7; 7 bases agree with TRBD1. Trimming removed 0 bases from V and 4 bases from J; junction bases left unmatched: 6. This CDR3 has 15 residues. Germline V gene data show CDR1 as SEHNR and CDR2 as FQNEAQ (reference sequence).

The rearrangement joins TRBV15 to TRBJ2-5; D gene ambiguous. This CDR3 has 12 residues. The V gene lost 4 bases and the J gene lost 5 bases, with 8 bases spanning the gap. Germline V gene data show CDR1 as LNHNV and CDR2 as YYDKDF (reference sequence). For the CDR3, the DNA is TGTGCCACCAGCACCGGGTGGGAGACCCAGTACTTC. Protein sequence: CATSTGWETQYF.

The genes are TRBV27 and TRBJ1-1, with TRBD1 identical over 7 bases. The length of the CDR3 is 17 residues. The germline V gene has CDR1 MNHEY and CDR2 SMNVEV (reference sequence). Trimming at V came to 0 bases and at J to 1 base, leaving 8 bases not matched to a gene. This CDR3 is CASSLSPDRRKNTEAFF. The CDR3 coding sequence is TGTGCCAGCAGTTTATCGCCGGACAGGAGAAAGAACACTGAAGCTTTCTTT.

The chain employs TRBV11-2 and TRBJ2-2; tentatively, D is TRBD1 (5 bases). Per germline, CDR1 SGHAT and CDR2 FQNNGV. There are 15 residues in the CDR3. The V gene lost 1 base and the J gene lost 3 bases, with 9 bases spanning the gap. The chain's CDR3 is CASSLASGYTGELFF. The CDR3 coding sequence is TGTGCCAGCAGCTTAGCGTCAGGGTACACCGGGGAGCTGTTTTTT.

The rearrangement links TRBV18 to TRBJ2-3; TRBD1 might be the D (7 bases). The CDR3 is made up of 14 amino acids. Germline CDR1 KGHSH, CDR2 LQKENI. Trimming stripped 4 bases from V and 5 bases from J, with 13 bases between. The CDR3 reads CASSRGTVGDTQYF. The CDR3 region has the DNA TGTGCCAGCTCACGCGGGACAGTAGGAGATACGCAGTATTTT.

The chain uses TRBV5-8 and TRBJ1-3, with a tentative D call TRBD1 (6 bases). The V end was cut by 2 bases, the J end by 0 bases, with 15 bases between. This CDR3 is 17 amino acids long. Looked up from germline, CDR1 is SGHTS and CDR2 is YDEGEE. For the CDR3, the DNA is TGTGCCAGCAGCTTACAGACAGGCCCCATCTCTGGAAACACCATATATTTT. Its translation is CASSLQTGPISGNTIYF.

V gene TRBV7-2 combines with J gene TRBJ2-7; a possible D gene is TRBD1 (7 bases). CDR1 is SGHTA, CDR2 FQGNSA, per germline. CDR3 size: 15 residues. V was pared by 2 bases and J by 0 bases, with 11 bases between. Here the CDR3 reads CASSLRGTASYEQYF. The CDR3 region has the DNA TGTGCCAGCAGCTTACGGGGGACAGCCTCCTACGAGCAGTACTTC.

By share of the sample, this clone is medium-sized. The CDR3 spells CASSYTSGTDSPLHF. CDR3 coding DNA: TGTGCCAGCAGTTACACCTCAGGGACCGATTCACCCCTCCACTTT. The genes are TRBV6-5 and TRBJ1-6; TRBD1 might be the D (5 bases). The CDR3 sequence is 15 residues long. The V and J ends lost 2 bases and 8 bases respectively, with 13 bases between them. Germline CDR1 reads MNHEY; CDR2 reads SVGAGI.

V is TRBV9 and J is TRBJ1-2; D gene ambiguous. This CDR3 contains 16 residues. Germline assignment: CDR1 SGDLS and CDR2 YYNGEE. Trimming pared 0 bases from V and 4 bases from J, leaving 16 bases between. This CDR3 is CASSVDTALFSYGYTF. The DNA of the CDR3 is TGTGCCAGCAGCGTAGATACAGCCCTATTTTCCTATGGCTACACCTTC.

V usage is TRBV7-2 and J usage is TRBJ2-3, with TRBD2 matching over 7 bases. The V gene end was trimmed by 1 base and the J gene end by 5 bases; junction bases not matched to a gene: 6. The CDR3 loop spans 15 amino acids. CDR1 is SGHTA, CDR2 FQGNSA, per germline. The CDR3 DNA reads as TGTGCCAGCAGCTTAGATGGCGGGGGTTTAGATACGCAGTATTTT. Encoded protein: CASSLDGGGLDTQYF.

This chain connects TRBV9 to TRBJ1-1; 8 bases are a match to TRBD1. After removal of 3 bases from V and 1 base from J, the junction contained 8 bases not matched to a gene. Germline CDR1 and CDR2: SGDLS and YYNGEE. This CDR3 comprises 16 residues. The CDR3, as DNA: TGTGCCAGCAGCGCACGGACAGGGATTACGAACACTGAAGCTTTCTTT. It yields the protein CASSARTGITNTEAFF.

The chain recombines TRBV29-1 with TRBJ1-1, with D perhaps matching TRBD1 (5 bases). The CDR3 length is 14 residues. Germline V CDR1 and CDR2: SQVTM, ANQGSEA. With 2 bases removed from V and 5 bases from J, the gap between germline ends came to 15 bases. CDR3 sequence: CSVERAGRNTEAFF. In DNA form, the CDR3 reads TGCAGCGTTGAACGAGCAGGGAGGAATACTGAAGCTTTCTTT.

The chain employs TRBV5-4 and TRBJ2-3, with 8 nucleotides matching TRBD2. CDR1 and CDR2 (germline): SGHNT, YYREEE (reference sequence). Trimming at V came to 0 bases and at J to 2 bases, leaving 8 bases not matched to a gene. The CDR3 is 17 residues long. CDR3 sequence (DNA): TGTGCCAGCAGCTTGGCCGGGGCGGGGGGCCTCACAGATACGCAGTATTTT. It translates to CASSLAGAGGLTDTQYF.

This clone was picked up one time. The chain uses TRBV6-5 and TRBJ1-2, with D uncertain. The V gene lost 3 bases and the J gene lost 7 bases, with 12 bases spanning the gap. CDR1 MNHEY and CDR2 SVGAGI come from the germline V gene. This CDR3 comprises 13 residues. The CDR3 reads CASSYPGSFGYTF. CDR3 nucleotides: TGTGCCAGCAGTTATCCCGGGAGTTTTGGCTACACCTTC.

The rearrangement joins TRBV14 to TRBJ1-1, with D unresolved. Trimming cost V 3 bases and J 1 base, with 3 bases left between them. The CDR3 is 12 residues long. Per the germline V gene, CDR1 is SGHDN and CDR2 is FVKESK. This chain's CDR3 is CASSHGNTEAFF. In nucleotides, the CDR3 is TGTGCCAGCAGCCACGGGAACACTGAAGCTTTCTTT.

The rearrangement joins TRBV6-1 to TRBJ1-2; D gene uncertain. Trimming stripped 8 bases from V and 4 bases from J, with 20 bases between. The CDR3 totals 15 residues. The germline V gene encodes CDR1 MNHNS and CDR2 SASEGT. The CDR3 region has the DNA TGTGCCAGCGTAGACCGGGAGGAGGGCCTCTATGGCTACACCTTC. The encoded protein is CASVDREEGLYGYTF.

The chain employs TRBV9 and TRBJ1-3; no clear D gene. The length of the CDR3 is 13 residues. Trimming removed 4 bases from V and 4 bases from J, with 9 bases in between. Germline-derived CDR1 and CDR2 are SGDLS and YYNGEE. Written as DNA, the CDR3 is TGTGCCAGCAGCCTCCCGGGAGGAAACACCATATATTTT. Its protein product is CASSLPGGNTIYF.

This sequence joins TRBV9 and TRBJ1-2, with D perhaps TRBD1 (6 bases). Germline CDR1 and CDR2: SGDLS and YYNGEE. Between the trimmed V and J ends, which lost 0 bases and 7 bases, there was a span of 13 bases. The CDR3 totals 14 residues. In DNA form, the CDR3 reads TGTGCCAGCAGCGTAGGAGGGGGGTTAGGTGGCTACACCTTC. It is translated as CASSVGGGLGGYTF.

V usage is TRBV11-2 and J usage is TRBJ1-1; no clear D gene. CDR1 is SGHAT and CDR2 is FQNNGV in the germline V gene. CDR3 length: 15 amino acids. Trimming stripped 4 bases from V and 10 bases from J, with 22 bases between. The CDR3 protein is CASSSHAVLVVAAFF. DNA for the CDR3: TGTGCCAGCAGCTCCCACGCCGTCCTCGTAGTGGCAGCTTTCTTT.

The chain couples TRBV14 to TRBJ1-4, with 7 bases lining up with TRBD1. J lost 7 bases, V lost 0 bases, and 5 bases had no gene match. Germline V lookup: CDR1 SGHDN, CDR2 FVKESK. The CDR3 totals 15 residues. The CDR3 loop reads CASSQERQGGEKLFF. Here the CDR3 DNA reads TGTGCCAGCAGCCAAGAGCGTCAGGGGGGTGAAAAACTGTTTTTT.

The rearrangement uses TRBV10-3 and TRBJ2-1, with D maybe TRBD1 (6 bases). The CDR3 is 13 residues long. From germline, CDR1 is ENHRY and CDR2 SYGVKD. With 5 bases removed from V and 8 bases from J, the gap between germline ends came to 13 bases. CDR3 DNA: TGTGCCATCAGTACAGGGAATGGGGATGAGCAGTTCTTC. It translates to CAISTGNGDEQFF.

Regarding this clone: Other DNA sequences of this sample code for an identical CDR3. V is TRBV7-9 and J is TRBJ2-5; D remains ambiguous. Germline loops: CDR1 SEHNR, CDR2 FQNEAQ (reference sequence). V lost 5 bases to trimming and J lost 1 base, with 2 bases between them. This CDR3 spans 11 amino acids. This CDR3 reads CASSPQETQYF. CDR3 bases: TGTGCCAGCAGCCCCCAAGAGACCCAGTACTTC.

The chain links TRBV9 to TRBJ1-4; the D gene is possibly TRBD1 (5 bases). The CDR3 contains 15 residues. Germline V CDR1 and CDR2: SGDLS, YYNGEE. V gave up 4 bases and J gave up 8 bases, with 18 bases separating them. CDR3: CASSPSSFRGEKLFF. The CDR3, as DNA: TGTGCCAGCAGCCCGAGTAGCTTTCGGGGGGAAAAACTGTTTTTT.

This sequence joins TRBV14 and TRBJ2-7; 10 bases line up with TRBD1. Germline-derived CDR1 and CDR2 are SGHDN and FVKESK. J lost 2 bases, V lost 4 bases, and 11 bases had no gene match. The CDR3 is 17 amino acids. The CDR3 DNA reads TGTGCCAGCAGCCCAGCCGTGGGACAGGGGCATCCCTACGAGCAGTACTTC. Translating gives CASSPAVGQGHPYEQYF. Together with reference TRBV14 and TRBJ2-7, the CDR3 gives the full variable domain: EAGVTQFPSHSVIEKGQTVTLRCDPISGHDNLYWYRRVMGKEIKFLLHFVKESKQDESGMPNNRFLAERTGGTYSTLKVQPAELEDSGVYFCASSPAVGQGHPYEQYFGPGTRLTVT.